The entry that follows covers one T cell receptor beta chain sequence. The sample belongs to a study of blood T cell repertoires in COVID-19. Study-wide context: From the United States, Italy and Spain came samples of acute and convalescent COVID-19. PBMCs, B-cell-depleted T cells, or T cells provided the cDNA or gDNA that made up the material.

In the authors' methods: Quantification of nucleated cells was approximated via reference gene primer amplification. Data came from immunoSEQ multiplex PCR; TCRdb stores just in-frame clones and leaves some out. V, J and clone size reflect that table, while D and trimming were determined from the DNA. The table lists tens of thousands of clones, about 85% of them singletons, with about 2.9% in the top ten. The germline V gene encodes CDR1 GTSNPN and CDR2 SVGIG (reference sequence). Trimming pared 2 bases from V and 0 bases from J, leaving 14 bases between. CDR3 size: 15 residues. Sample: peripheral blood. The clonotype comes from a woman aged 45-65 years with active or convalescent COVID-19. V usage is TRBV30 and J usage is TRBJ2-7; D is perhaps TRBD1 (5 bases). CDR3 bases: TGTGCCTGGAGTCCTCTCTGGGGCGGCTCCTACGAGCAGTACTTC. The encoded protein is CAWSPLWGGSYEQYF.